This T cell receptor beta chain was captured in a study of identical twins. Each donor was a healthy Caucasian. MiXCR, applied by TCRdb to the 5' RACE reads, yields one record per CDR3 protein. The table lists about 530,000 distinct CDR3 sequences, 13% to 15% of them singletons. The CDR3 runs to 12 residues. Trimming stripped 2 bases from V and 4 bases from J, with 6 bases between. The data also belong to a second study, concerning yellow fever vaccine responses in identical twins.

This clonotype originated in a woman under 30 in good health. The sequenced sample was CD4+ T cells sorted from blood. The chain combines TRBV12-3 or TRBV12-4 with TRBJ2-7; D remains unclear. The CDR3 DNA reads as TGTGCCAGCAGTTTACTAGAGTACGAGCAGTACTTC. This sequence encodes CASSLLEYEQYF.